The text below deals with one TCR beta chain. Its antigen is not identified. The read is 3 residues too short to cover the CDR3 end, so that end is filled in from the germline J gene. This entry is derived from a study of T cells in women clearing cervical HPV infection. In the study overall: Women with histologically confirmed HPV16-related CIN3 or worse, 2 with invasive cancer, served as cases. Findings and limits, study-wide: Richness differences could reflect unmeasured T-cell content per sample.

Libraries were prepared by immunoSEQ multiplex PCR; TCRdb keeps only in-frame clonotypes and omits some of them. Seen in this sample are 25,000 to 35,000 clones; the ten most common clones hold 7.8%. Deletions cut 5 bases from V and 3 bases from J, with 14 bases between. This CDR3 comprises 13 residues. In germline, CDR1 is DFQATT, CDR2 SNEGSKA (reference sequence). V and J are TRBV20-1 and TRBJ2-7; tentative D call: TRBD1 (6 bases). The sequenced material came from blood buffy coat. This TCR was recovered from a woman aged 18 to 75 with a cervical HPV16 infection that either progressed to CIN3+ or cleared (not recorded which). The sequenced CDR3 bases are TGCAGTGCTTCAGGGGTAGGCGGCTACGAG. Translation gives CSASGVGGYE. The whole CDR3 reads CSASGVGGYEQYF.